A single sample gave rise to the 25 T cell receptor beta chains below, sequenced in a study of early T cells in non-severe SARS-CoV-2 infection. TCRdb re-called the 5' RACE reads with MiXCR, one entry per CDR3 protein. The repertoire holds roughly 75,000 distinct CDR3 sequences, with approximately 15% as singletons. Sequencing was carried out using whole blood. All receptors derive from an adult who was a healthcare worker with PCR-confirmed SARS-CoV-2 infection or an uninfected control (not recorded which).

The V gene is TRBV13, the J gene TRBJ2-3; 8 bases agree with TRBD1. The CDR3 contains 15 residues. Germline V gives CDR1 PRHDT, CDR2 FYEKMQ (reference sequence). With 2 bases clipped from V and 4 bases from J, the junction kept 5 bases outside the gene matches. The DNA of the CDR3 is TGTGCCAGCAGCTTACAGGGGGCAGGGGCAGATACGCAGTATTTT. The encoded protein is CASSLQGAGADTQYF.

The chain employs TRBV12-3 or TRBV12-4 and TRBJ2-5; D is undetermined. V shed 6 bases and J shed 0 bases, with 8 bases lying between them. This CDR3 contains 13 residues. CDR3 sequence (DNA): TGTGCCAGCAGAGGTCCGGACCAAGAGACCCAGTACTTC. This codes for CASRGPDQETQYF.

This clonotype came up a few times. CDR3 sequence reads: CSVGTSGTLEYF. The CDR3 nucleotides read TGCAGCGTTGGGACTAGCGGAACTCTGGAGTACTTC. The chain recombines TRBV29-1 with TRBJ2-7; 10 positions match TRBD2. The CDR3 runs 12 residues. The V gene end was trimmed by 4 bases and the J gene end by 11 bases; junction bases not matched to a gene: 8. Germline V gene sequence: CDR1 SQVTM, CDR2 ANQGSEA.

This chain uses TRBV12-3 or TRBV12-4 with TRBJ2-7, with 8 nucleotides matching TRBD2. The junction had 12 bases not matched to a gene; V was cut back by 5 bases and J by 9 bases. This CDR3 has 14 amino acids. The CDR3 loop reads CASSLSGSGPRQYF. The CDR3 bases are TGTGCCAGCAGTCTGAGCGGGAGCGGTCCTCGGCAGTACTTC.

This clonotype was observed a few times. V usage is TRBV5-1 and J usage is TRBJ2-2; the match to TRBD2 covers 8 bases. After removal of 2 bases from V and 0 bases from J, the junction contained 6 bases not matched to a gene. This CDR3 has 17 amino acids. The germline V gene encodes CDR1 SGHRS and CDR2 YFSETQ. CDR3 in DNA: TGCGCCAGCAGCTTAGGCTCGGGAGGGCCGAACACCGGGGAGCTGTTTTTT. Its translation is CASSLGSGGPNTGELFF.

Concerning this clonotype: Possible read error: a much larger clone is one base away. This chain joins TRBV20-1 and TRBJ2-3; D call uncertain. V lost 3 bases to trimming and J lost 6 bases, with 10 bases between them. The germline CDR1 and CDR2 sequences are DFQATT and SNEGSKA (reference sequence). The CDR3 has 12 residues. CDR3 sequence reads: CSASKRVDTQYF. The CDR3, as DNA: TGCAGTGCTAGCAAGCGAGTGGATACGCAGTATTTT.

CDR3 loop: CASSPNRGYEQYF. The CDR3, as DNA: TGTGCCAGCAGCCCAAATCGGGGGTACGAGCAGTACTTC. The chain is built from TRBV6-5 and TRBJ2-7; perhaps TRBD2 as D (6 bases). V gave up 6 bases and J gave up 4 bases, with 13 bases separating them. In germline, CDR1 is MNHEY, CDR2 SVGAGI. CDR3 size: 13 residues.

This clonotype was picked up many times. This chain connects TRBV6-1 to TRBJ2-1; TRBD1 matches 7 bases. The CDR3 is made up of 14 amino acids. J gave up 3 bases and V 7 bases, and 6 bases lay outside the gene matches. Germline loops: CDR1 MNHNS, CDR2 SASEGT. As DNA, the CDR3 is TGTGCCAGCATCTGGACAGGTAGCTACAATGAGCAGTTCTTC. Translated, it gives CASIWTGSYNEQFF.

This clonotype was found a few times. The chain joins TRBV27 to TRBJ1-2; 8 bases are shared with TRBD1. V dropped 6 bases and J dropped 8; count of bases not matched to a gene: 11. The CDR3 consists of 14 residues. Per germline, CDR1 MNHEY and CDR2 SMNVEV (reference sequence). The CDR3 nucleotides read TGTGCCAGCAGAAGGCAGGGGGCTATGGGGGGCTACACCTTC. As protein: CASRRQGAMGGYTF.

This clonotype was counted a few times. The V and J genes are TRBV28 and TRBJ2-7; D is undetermined. Trimming cost V 3 bases and J 2 bases, with 11 bases left between them. There are 14 residues in the CDR3. Germline-derived CDR1 and CDR2 are MDHEN and SYDVKM. CDR3 loop: CASSFRVPPYEQYF. In nucleotides, the CDR3 is TGTGCCAGCAGTTTCCGGGTCCCTCCCTACGAGCAGTACTTC.

This clonotype showed up just a few times. The rearrangement joins TRBV5-1 to TRBJ1-1; D gene uncertain. From germline, CDR1 is SGHRS and CDR2 YFSETQ. V was trimmed by 4 bases and J by 0 bases, leaving 10 bases between them. This CDR3 spans 14 amino acids. CDR3 DNA sequence: TGCGCCAGCAGCGTAGAGTACATGAACACTGAAGCTTTCTTT. It codes for CASSVEYMNTEAFF. Together with reference TRBV5-1 and TRBJ1-1, the CDR3 gives the full variable domain: KAGVTQTPRYLIKTRGQQVTLSCSPISGHRSVSWYQQTPGQGLQFLFEYFSETQRNKGNFPGRFSGRQFSNSRSEMNVSTLELGDSALYLCASSVEYMNTEAFFGQGTRLTVV.

The rearrangement uses TRBV21-1 and TRBJ2-2; TRBD1 is taken as the D call from the table, unchecked against the DNA. TRBV21-1 is a pseudogene locus. CDR3 size: 18 residues. CDR3 in DNA: TGTGCCAGCAGCAAAGTCGTACTTTGGTTGGGGGCCGGCGGGGAGCTGTTTTTT. Amino acid sequence: CASSKVVLWLGAGGELFF.

This clonotype was counted a few times. The CDR3, as DNA: TGTGCCAGCAGCTTAGGGACAGCAAACCCGTCCGTCCTGACTTTC. It translates to CASSLGTANPSVLTF. The rearrangement uses TRBV11-2 and TRBJ2-6; the D gene is possibly TRBD1 (6 bases). Germline-derived CDR1 and CDR2 are SGHAT and FQNNGV. The CDR3 extends over 15 amino acids. Deletions cut 1 base from V and 12 bases from J, with 16 bases between.

The chain combines TRBV10-3 with TRBJ2-7; 7 bases align to TRBD2. This CDR3 spans 12 amino acids. In germline, CDR1 is ENHRY, CDR2 SYGVKD. The CDR3 bases are TGTGTCGTTAGCGGGCTAGCCTACGAGCAGTACTTC. Its translation is CVVSGLAYEQYF.

The table lists this clonotype with a count of one. V is TRBV7-3 and J is TRBJ2-3, with D hard to call. The length of the CDR3 is 14 residues. Deletions cut 5 bases from V and 0 bases from J, with 9 bases between. Germline-derived CDR1 and CDR2 are SGHTA and FQGTGA. The CDR3 protein is CASSRATSTDTQYF. The CDR3 DNA reads TGTGCCAGCAGCCGAGCGACTAGCACAGATACGCAGTATTTT.

This clonotype was detected many times. The genes are TRBV7-8 and TRBJ2-4; unclear D gene. Germline V gives CDR1 SGHVS, CDR2 FQNEAQ. V lost 2 bases and J 0 bases, leaving 14 bases between the germline ends. The CDR3 covers 17 residues. As DNA, the CDR3 is TGTGCCAGCAGCTTAAATTTAGCTGGCTTAGCCAAAAACATTCAGTACTTC. It specifies CASSLNLAGLAKNIQYF.

There are a few counts of this clonotype. The rearrangement links TRBV12-5 to TRBJ2-1; 8 bases map to TRBD2. Germline V gene lookup returns CDR1 LGHNT and CDR2 FRNRAP. Trimming removed 6 bases from V and 0 bases from J; junction bases left unmatched: 4. CDR3 length equals 15 residues. CDR3 sequence (DNA): TGTGCTAGTGGGTCCGGGACTAGCTCCTACAATGAGCAGTTCTTC. Translating gives CASGSGTSSYNEQFF.

This clonotype was seen only a few times. The chain combines TRBV13 with TRBJ1-2; D not certain. Trimming removed 1 base at V and 3 bases at J, with 9 bases between. This CDR3 comprises 14 residues. Per the germline V gene, CDR1 is PRHDT and CDR2 is FYEKMQ (reference sequence). CDR3 protein: CASSLEGNDYGYTF. In nucleotides, the CDR3 is TGTGCCAGCAGCTTAGAAGGGAACGACTATGGCTACACCTTC.

In regard to this clonotype: Germline and junction disagree at one end, which may indicate a read error. This chain connects TRBV7-9 to TRBJ2-2; 9 bases map to TRBD2. Germline loops: CDR1 SEHNR, CDR2 FQNEAQ (reference sequence). The length of the CDR3 is 14 residues. CDR3 in amino acids: CASSRSGSTGEPFF. CDR3 coding DNA: TGTGCCAGCAGCCGTAGCGGGAGCACCGGGGAGCCGTTTTTT.

The chain recombines TRBV29-1 with TRBJ1-1, with TRBD1 matching over 7 bases. This CDR3 spans 13 amino acids. CDR1 and CDR2 from the germline V gene are SQVTM and ANQGSEA. The V and J ends lost 3 bases and 2 bases, in that order; junction bases with no gene match: 3. CDR3 protein: CSVDQGGNTEAFF. DNA for the CDR3: TGCAGCGTTGATCAGGGGGGAAACACTGAAGCTTTCTTT.

This clonotype turned up a few times. This chain joins TRBV7-9 and TRBJ1-5; D is undetermined. The CDR3 contains 14 residues. The V and J ends lost 3 bases and 4 bases respectively, with 10 bases between them. Germline V gives CDR1 SEHNR, CDR2 FQNEAQ (reference sequence). CDR3 loop: CASSFGSSNQPQHF. In nucleotides, the CDR3 is TGTGCCAGCAGCTTCGGATCTTCTAATCAGCCCCAGCATTTT. Using reference TRBV7-9 and TRBJ1-5 for the parts outside the CDR3, the full variable domain is DTGVSQNPRHKITKRGQNVTFRCDPISEHNRLYWYRQTLGQGPEFLTYFQNEAQLEKSRLLSDRFSAERPKGSFSTLEIQRTEQGDSAMYLCASSFGSSNQPQHFGDGTRLSIL.

This clonotype came up a few times. The chain combines TRBV5-1 with TRBJ1-1; D unresolved. Germline lookup yields CDR1 SGHRS and CDR2 YFSETQ. The CDR3 length is 13 residues. The V gene lost 1 base and the J gene lost 5 bases, with 9 bases spanning the gap. This chain's CDR3 is CASSLLSETEAFF. CDR3 bases: TGCGCCAGCAGCTTGTTGTCGGAAACTGAAGCTTTCTTT.

The J gene is TRBJ2-1, the V gene TRBV3-1, with D unresolved. Trimming pared 0 bases from V and 5 bases from J, leaving 8 bases between. CDR3 length: 14 amino acids. Germline values: CDR1 LGHDT, CDR2 YNNKEL (reference sequence). This chain's CDR3 is CASSQDLVNNEQFF. The CDR3 bases are TGTGCCAGCAGCCAAGATCTGGTCAACAATGAGCAGTTCTTC.

The chain joins TRBV6-6 to TRBJ2-2; D is undetermined. The germline V gene encodes CDR1 MNHNY and CDR2 SVGAGI (reference sequence). Trimming left V 6 bases short and J 2 bases short, with 13 bases between. The CDR3 covers 15 residues. The CDR3 here is CASSPRATNTGELFF. CDR3 DNA sequence: TGTGCCAGCAGCCCCCGGGCAACCAACACCGGGGAGCTGTTTTTT.

This clonotype was counted at least ten times. V and J are TRBV11-2 and TRBJ1-1; D unresolved. This CDR3 comprises 13 residues. Between the trimmed V and J ends, which lost 5 bases and 0 bases, there was a span of 7 bases. The germline V gene encodes CDR1 SGHAT and CDR2 FQNNGV. CDR3 sequence (DNA): TGTGCCAGCAGCACCTCTATGAACACTGAAGCTTTCTTT. Amino acid sequence: CASSTSMNTEAFF.